A selection of T cell receptor beta chains follows, all from one sample in a study of CD8+ T cells in alopecia areata. Only in-frame clones appear in the TCRdb table, and some are missing; sequencing was by immunoSEQ multiplex PCR. The sample comprises approximately 210,000 clones, over 60% of which are singletons, and more than 0.95% rests with the top ten. The starting material was CD4+ T cells sorted from blood, obtained between weeks 43 and 45, from a patient treated with tofacitinib. These receptors were taken from a human donor with alopecia areata. Both conserved end residues are trimmed from each CDR3. Size is stated for part of the rows, as once, few or many counts, or as a class when the clone is expanded.

V	size	J	CDR3
TRBV7-2	few	TRBJ1-1	ASSYAGAGEAF
TRBV28	-	TRBJ2-7	ASSSLAGGRDEQY
TRBV29-1	-	TRBJ1-2	SVRADNYGYT
TRBV27	many	TRBJ2-7	ASSLPHLSLY
TRBV30	-	TRBJ2-7	AWMRARGAGRTYEQY
TRBV29-1	-	TRBJ2-3	SVPRTGGFSDTQY
TRBV5-1	-	TRBJ2-1	ASRQGRNEQF
TRBV19	-	TRBJ2-3	ASSIGLGTLGDTQY
TRBV5-6	-	TRBJ1-1	ASSYRAVNTEAF
TRBV19	many	TRBJ2-7	ASSIHPQGQSYEQY
TRBV7-2	-	TRBJ1-5	ASSFRQGDNQPQH
TRBV2	-	TRBJ1-2	ASSKLEQANYGYT
TRBV30	once	TRBJ2-7	AWRRGTGGYEQY
TRBV29-1	few	TRBJ1-1	SANLNTEAF
TRBV29-1	-	TRBJ1-2	SVVGQGGYGYT
TRBV2	-	TRBJ2-3	ASSAPGGVDTQY
TRBV2	-	TRBJ1-2	ASSYGGSNYGYT
TRBV6-5	-	TRBJ2-1	ASSTGTSVNEQF
TRBV6-5	-	TRBJ1-2	ASTGTGGGIGYT
TRBV7-2	-	TRBJ2-7	ASSLFRDTAYEQY
TRBV7-8	few	TRBJ2-3	ASSARDSGTDTQY
TRBV5-1	-	TRBJ1-1	ASSFTDFTGAEAF
TRBV7-2	-	TRBJ2-1	ASSPPRGTYNEQF
TRBV5-1	-	TRBJ2-4	ASSLGQAKNIQY
TRBV7-2	-	TRBJ1-2	ASSLLGAGGYT
TRBV7-2	-	TRBJ1-2	ASSLGAPGQGDGYT
TRBV18	few	TRBJ2-7	ASSPDTGVFSEQY
TRBV7-2	-	TRBJ1-1	ASSLGDRRNTEAF
TRBV5-8	-	TRBJ1-5	ASKGGGQPQH
TRBV29-1	few	TRBJ1-2	SVEVGQPNYGYT
TRBV29-1	-	TRBJ1-2	SVEPGPLYGYT
TRBV30	-	TRBJ1-5	AWSVNSNQPQH
TRBV11-2	-	TRBJ2-1	ASSLSGTLGGAGEQF
TRBV7-8	few	TRBJ2-3	ASSSRTGGWDTQY
TRBV30	-	TRBJ2-3	AWSEGKGQRTQY
TRBV5-6	few	TRBJ2-7	ASSWTGTGAAEQY
TRBV7-6	few	TRBJ2-5	ASSPGLGETQY
TRBV6-5	few	TRBJ1-2	ASLSSEGYT
TRBV15	-	TRBJ2-7	ATRPSGGNEQY
TRBV6-5	-	TRBJ2-7	ASRAGPYEQY
TRBV11-2	-	TRBJ2-3	ASSGTSGVRGTDTQY
TRBV7-9	-	TRBJ2-2	ASMGDTGELF
TRBV19	once	TRBJ2-3	ASSIVSVGTQY
TRBV5-1	once	TRBJ2-6	ASSPPTGTSGANVLT
TRBV29-1	-	TRBJ2-4	SVEGGGLTKNIQY
TRBV19	-	TRBJ2-4	ATVSGTGGVGNIQY
TRBV7-6	-	TRBJ2-5	ASSLEGLLQETQY
TRBV7-2	-	TRBJ2-7	ASSGLSLRGEQY
TRBV18	-	TRBJ1-1	ASSPKTGGYTEAF
TRBV28	few	TRBJ1-4	ASKQEGEKLF
TRBV11-2	few	TRBJ2-7	ASGTRQASRYEQY
TRBV10-3	-	TRBJ2-7	AISEGQVLY
TRBV7-2	-	TRBJ2-5	ASSLTLGGGETQY
TRBV7-8	-	TRBJ2-7	ASSLGTYEQY
TRBV28	-	TRBJ2-5	ASSSQGSGKETQY